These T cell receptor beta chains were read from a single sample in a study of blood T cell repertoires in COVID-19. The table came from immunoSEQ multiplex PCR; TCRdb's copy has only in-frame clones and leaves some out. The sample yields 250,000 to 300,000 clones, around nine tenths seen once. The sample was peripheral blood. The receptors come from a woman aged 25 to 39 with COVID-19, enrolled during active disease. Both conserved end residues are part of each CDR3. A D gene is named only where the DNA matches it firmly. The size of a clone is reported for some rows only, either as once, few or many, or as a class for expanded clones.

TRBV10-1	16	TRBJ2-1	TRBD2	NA	TGCGCCAGCAGCCCTAGGGTGACTAGCGGGATTAATGAGCAGTTCTTC	CASSPRVTSGINEQFF
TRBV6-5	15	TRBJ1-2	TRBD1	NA	TGTGCCAGCAGTTGGAGGACAGGGAAAAGAAGTGGCTACACCTTC	CASSWRTGKRSGYTF
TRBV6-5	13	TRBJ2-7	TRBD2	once	TGTGCCACCAAAGGGACTAGTGTCCACGAGCAGTACTTC	CATKGTSVHEQYF
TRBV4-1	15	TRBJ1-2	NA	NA	TGCGCCAGCAGCCAAGAACGACAGGTTCTCTATGGCTACACCTTC	CASSQERQVLYGYTF
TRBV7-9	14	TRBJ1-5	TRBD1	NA	TGTGCCAGCAGCTCCGACAGGGCTGATCAGCCCCAGCATTTT	CASSSDRADQPQHF
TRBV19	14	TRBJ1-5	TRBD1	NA	TGTGCCAGTAATGGTGACAGGGGTGGTCAGCCCCAGCATTTT	CASNGDRGGQPQHF
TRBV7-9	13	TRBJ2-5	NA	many	TGTGCCAGCAGCCCCCCCCTGGCTGAGACCCAGTACTTC	CASSPPLAETQYF
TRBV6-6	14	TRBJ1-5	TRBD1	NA	TGTGCCAGCAGTTACCGGCAGGGGGTTCAGCCCCAGCATTTT	CASSYRQGVQPQHF
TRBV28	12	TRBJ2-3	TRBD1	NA	TGTGCCACGGACAGGGAGACAGATACGCAGTATTTT	CATDRETDTQYF
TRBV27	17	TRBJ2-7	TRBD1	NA	TGTGCCAGCAGAGAGGCCCCCTCGGGGACAGCTCCCTACGAGCAGTACTTC	CASREAPSGTAPYEQYF
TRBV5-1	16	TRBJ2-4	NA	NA	TGCGCCAGCAGCGCCACACAGGGTCCGGCCAAAAACATTCAGTACTTC	CASSATQGPAKNIQYF
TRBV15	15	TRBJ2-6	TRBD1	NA	TGTGCCACCAGCGGGACAGGGGTGGGGGCCAACGTCCTGACTTTC	CATSGTGVGANVLTF
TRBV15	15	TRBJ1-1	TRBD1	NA	TGTGCCACCAGCAGAAGGGACAGGGGGCCCGCTGAAGCTTTCTTT	CATSRRDRGPAEAFF
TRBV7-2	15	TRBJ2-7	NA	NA	TGTGCCAGCAGTATTAGGTCGGGTGGAACCTACGAGCAGTACTTC	CASSIRSGGTYEQYF
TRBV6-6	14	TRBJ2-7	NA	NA	TGTGCCAGCAGTTACCGGGACACAGATTACGAGCAGTACTTC	CASSYRDTDYEQYF
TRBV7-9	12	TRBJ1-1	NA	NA	TGTGCCAGCACGAGGGGATACACTGAAGCTTTCTTT	CASTRGYTEAFF
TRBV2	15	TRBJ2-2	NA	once	TGTGCCAGCACCCGCGACACGGCGAACACCGGGGAGCTGTTTTTT	CASTRDTANTGELFF
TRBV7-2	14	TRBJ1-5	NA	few	TGTGCCAGCAGCCCTCAAGGGGGAGATCAGCCCCAGCATTTT	CASSPQGGDQPQHF
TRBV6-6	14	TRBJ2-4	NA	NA	TGTGCCAGCAGTGCCGAGATAGCCAAAAACATTCAGTACTTC	CASSAEIAKNIQYF
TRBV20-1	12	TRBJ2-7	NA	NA	TGCAGTGCTAGTAATTACTCCTACGAGCAGTACTTC	CSASNYSYEQYF
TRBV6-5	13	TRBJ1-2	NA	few	TGTGCCAGCAGTAGAGTACAGGGAGACGGCTACACCTTC	CASSRVQGDGYTF
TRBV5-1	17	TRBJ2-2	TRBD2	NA	TGCGCCAGCAGCTTCCCTAGACTAGCGGGGTCCCCCGGGGAGCTGTTTTTT	CASSFPRLAGSPGELFF
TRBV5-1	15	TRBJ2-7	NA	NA	TGCGCCAGCAGGTTTGCTGGTGGGGCAGCTTACGAGCAGTACTTC	CASRFAGGAAYEQYF
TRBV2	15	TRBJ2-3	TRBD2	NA	TGTGCCAGCAGGGGACTAGCGGTTAGCACAGATACGCAGTATTTT	CASRGLAVSTDTQYF
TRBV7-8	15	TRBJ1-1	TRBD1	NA	TGTGCCAGCAGCTCCTCCGGGACAGGGAGGACTGAAGCTTTCTTT	CASSSSGTGRTEAFF
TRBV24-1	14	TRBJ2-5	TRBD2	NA	TGTGCCACCAGTATCGCAGGGAGGGAAGAGACCCAGTACTTC	CATSIAGREETQYF
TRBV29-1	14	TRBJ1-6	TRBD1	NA	TGCAGCGTCAGGGGGCCGTCTAGGGATTCACCCCTCCACTTT	CSVRGPSRDSPLHF
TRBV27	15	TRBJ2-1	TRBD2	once	TGTGCCAGCAGTCTCGAACTAGCGTCTTACAATGAGCAGTTCTTC	CASSLELASYNEQFF
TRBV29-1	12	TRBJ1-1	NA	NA	TGCAGCGTGGTGGGAGCGAACACTGAAGCTTTCTTT	CSVVGANTEAFF
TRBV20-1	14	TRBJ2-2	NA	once	TGCAGTGCTAGTAGAACAGCGAACACCGGGGAGCTGTTTTTT	CSASRTANTGELFF
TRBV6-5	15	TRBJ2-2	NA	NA	TGTGCCAGCAGGGGGGGACGGGTACACACCGGGGAGCTGTTTTTT	CASRGGRVHTGELFF
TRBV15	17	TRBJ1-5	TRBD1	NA	TGTGCCACCAGCAGGTACGCCCCGGGACAGGGGCATCAGCCCCAGCATTTT	CATSRYAPGQGHQPQHF
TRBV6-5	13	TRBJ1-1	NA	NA	TGTGCCAGCAACAGGTTGCTGAACACTGAAGCTTTCTTT	CASNRLLNTEAFF
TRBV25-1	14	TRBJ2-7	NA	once	TGTGCCAGCGGCCGGGGTAGGGATACCTACGAGCAGTACTTC	CASGRGRDTYEQYF
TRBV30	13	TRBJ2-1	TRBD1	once	TGTGCCTGGAACACCGAACAGGGGAATGAGCAGTTCTTC	CAWNTEQGNEQFF
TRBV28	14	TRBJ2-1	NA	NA	TGTGCCAGCACGTCACAGGTTCTCTACAATGAGCAGTTCTTC	CASTSQVLYNEQFF
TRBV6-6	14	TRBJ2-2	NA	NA	TGTGCCAGCAGTTACACAGGGAGTGCGGGGGAGCTGTTTTTT	CASSYTGSAGELFF
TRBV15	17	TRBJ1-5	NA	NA	TGTGCCACCAGCAGAGACTCCTCCGGACAGTTTAATCAGCCCCAGCATTTT	CATSRDSSGQFNQPQHF
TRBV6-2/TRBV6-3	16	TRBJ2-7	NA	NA	TGTGCCAGCAGTTACTCGGAGGGGCGTCTCACTAACGAGCAGTACTTC	CASSYSEGRLTNEQYF
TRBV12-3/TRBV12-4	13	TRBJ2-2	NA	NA	TGTGCCAGCAGTTTCCCAGGGGCCGGGGAGCTGTTTTTT	CASSFPGAGELFF
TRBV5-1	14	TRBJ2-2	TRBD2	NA	TGCGCCAGCAGCTTGTCTAGCGGGACCGGGGAGCTGTTTTTT	CASSLSSGTGELFF
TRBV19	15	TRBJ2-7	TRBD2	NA	TGTGCCAGTGGACTAGCGGGAGGGCCTATGCCCGAGCAGTACTTC	CASGLAGGPMPEQYF
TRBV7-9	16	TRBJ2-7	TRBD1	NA	TGTGCCAGCAGCATGTACCGGGACAGGGGGCCCTACGAGCAGTACTTC	CASSMYRDRGPYEQYF
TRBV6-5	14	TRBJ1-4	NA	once	TGTGCCACCAACCAGTCAACAGGGAAACAAAAACTGTTTTTT	CATNQSTGKQKLFF
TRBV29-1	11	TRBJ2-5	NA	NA	TGCAGCGCTCTGAGAGGGGGGACCCAGTACTTC	CSALRGGTQYF
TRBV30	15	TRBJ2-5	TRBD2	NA	TGTGCCTGGAGCGGAGCGGGAGGGCGCAGAGAGACCCAGTACTTC	CAWSGAGGRRETQYF
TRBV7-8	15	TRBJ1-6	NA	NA	TGTGCCAGCAGCTTCTCGCATAGTAATAATTCACCCCTCCACTTT	CASSFSHSNNSPLHF
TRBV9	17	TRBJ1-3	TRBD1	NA	TGTGCCAGCAACCCGTCGGGGGGACAGGACTCTGGAAACACCATATATTTT	CASNPSGGQDSGNTIYF
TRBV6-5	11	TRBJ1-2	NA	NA	TGTGCCAGCACAGGGGCGGATGGCTACACCTTC	CASTGADGYTF
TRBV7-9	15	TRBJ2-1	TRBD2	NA	TGTGCCAGCAGCCCCGGACTAGCGGGGGGCAATGAGCAGTTCTTC	CASSPGLAGGNEQFF
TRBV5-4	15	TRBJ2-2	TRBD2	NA	TGTGCCAGCAGCGGGGCGGGAGATGTTTTGGGGGAGCTGTTTTTT	CASSGAGDVLGELFF
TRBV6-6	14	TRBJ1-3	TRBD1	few	TGTGCCAGCAGTGATAAGGGGGCCGGAAACACCATATATTTT	CASSDKGAGNTIYF
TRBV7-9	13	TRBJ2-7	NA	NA	TGTGCCAGCAGCTTCGAGGGTTACTACGAGCAGTACTTC	CASSFEGYYEQYF
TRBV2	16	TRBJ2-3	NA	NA	TGTGCCAGCAGTGAAAGGGGGACTATAGGCACAGATACGCAGTATTTT	CASSERGTIGTDTQYF
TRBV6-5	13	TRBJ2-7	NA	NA	TGTGCCAGCAGCAGGGAAGGCTCGTCCGAGCAGTACTTC	CASSREGSSEQYF
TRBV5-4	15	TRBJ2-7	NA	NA	TGTGCCAGCAGCTTGAGGGCGGGACTCTCCTACGAGCAGTACTTC	CASSLRAGLSYEQYF
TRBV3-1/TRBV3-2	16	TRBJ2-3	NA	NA	TGTGCCAGCAGCCTTCTCAGCGGCCATAGCACAGATACGCAGTATTTT	CASSLLSGHSTDTQYF
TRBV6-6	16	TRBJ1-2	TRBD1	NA	TGTGCCAGCAGCCAGCCTACCGAAGGGACAGGGTATGGCTACACCTTC	CASSQPTEGTGYGYTF
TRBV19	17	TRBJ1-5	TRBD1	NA	TGTGCCTGTAGTCCGGGACAGGGGACCTATAGCAATCAGCCCCTGCTTTTT	CACSPGQGTYSNQPLLF
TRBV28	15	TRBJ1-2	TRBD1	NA	TGTGCCAGCACCGTACAGGGGCCACCTCTATGGGGCTACACCTTC	CASTVQGPPLWGYTF